A selection of T cell receptor beta chains follows, all from one sample in a study of siplizumab effects on memory and regulatory T cells. Assay used: immunoSEQ multiplex PCR; TCRdb lists only in-frame clones, some missing. The data hold around 100,000 clones, with more than 85% observed a single time. Sequences were obtained from CD4+ T cells sorted from blood. All receptors come from a human donor in good health. Both conserved end residues are part of each CDR3. A D gene is named only where the DNA matches it firmly. Only some rows state a clone size, as once, few, many or a class for expanded clones.

j_call: TRBJ2-7; clone_size: NA; d_call: TRBD1; v_call: TRBV10-3; cdr3_nt: TGTGCCATCGCCCTCGGACAGGGGGCATCCTACGAGCAGTACTTC; cdr3_aa: CAIALGQGASYEQYF
j_call: TRBJ1-2; clone_size: NA; d_call: NA; v_call: TRBV21-1; cdr3_nt: TGTGCCAGCAGCAAATCCAGGGGTACCTATGGCTACACCTTC; cdr3_aa: CASSKSRGTYGYTF
j_call: TRBJ2-6; clone_size: NA; d_call: NA; v_call: TRBV18; cdr3_nt: TGTGCCAGCTCACCTTTCCCGACATCCTTGGACTCTGGGGCCAACGTCCTGACTTTC; cdr3_aa: CASSPFPTSLDSGANVLTF
j_call: TRBJ2-2; clone_size: NA; d_call: NA; v_call: TRBV7-9; cdr3_nt: TGTGCCAGCAGCTGGAGCACCGCGAACACCGGGGAGCTGTTTTTT; cdr3_aa: CASSWSTANTGELFF
j_call: TRBJ2-1; clone_size: once; d_call: TRBD2; v_call: TRBV29-1; cdr3_nt: TGCAGCGCGCAAGGCGCGGGGAGGGATGAGCAGTTCTTC; cdr3_aa: CSAQGAGRDEQFF
j_call: TRBJ2-1; clone_size: few; d_call: TRBD2; v_call: TRBV4-1; cdr3_nt: TGCGCCAGCAGCCAAGACCTTGGACTAGCGGTCAATGAGCAGTTCTTC; cdr3_aa: CASSQDLGLAVNEQFF
j_call: TRBJ2-7; clone_size: NA; d_call: TRBD1; v_call: TRBV28; cdr3_nt: TGTGCCAGCAGTTCCCCCGGCGGGACAGGGGGCTACGAGCAGTACTTC; cdr3_aa: CASSSPGGTGGYEQYF
j_call: TRBJ2-2; clone_size: once; d_call: NA; v_call: TRBV19; cdr3_nt: TGTGCCAGCGACACCGACACCGGGGAGCTGTTTTTT; cdr3_aa: CASDTDTGELFF
j_call: TRBJ1-1; clone_size: NA; d_call: NA; v_call: TRBV29-1; cdr3_nt: TGCAGCTCAACCCGGGGAGGGAACACTGAAGCTTTCTTT; cdr3_aa: CSSTRGGNTEAFF
j_call: TRBJ2-7; clone_size: NA; d_call: TRBD2; v_call: TRBV4-2; cdr3_nt: TGTGCCAGCAGCCAAGATGTGAGCGGGGCGTACGAGCAGTACTTC; cdr3_aa: CASSQDVSGAYEQYF
j_call: TRBJ2-3; clone_size: NA; d_call: NA; v_call: TRBV4-2; cdr3_nt: TGTGCCAGCAGCTTTCAGGGGGGGTACACAGATACGCAGTATTTT; cdr3_aa: CASSFQGGYTDTQYF
j_call: TRBJ2-2; clone_size: NA; d_call: NA; v_call: TRBV11-2; cdr3_nt: TGTGCCAGCAGCTTAGGCTTTGGCAACATGCAGAACACCGGGGAGCTGTTTTTT; cdr3_aa: CASSLGFGNMQNTGELFF
j_call: TRBJ2-7; clone_size: NA; d_call: NA; v_call: TRBV10-1; cdr3_nt: TGCGCAGGGCGGACGCTCGAAGCTCCCGAGCAGTACTTC; cdr3_aa: CAGRTLEAPEQYF
j_call: TRBJ2-7; clone_size: NA; d_call: NA; v_call: TRBV19; cdr3_nt: TGTGCCAGTAGTATAGTTTCCAGGAGCGAGCAGTACTTC; cdr3_aa: CASSIVSRSEQYF
j_call: TRBJ1-5; clone_size: NA; d_call: NA; v_call: TRBV21-1; cdr3_nt: TGTGCCAGCAGCAGTCCGGGACAGGGTGGTCAGCCCCAGCATTTT; cdr3_aa: CASSSPGQGGQPQHF
j_call: TRBJ1-2; clone_size: once; d_call: NA; v_call: TRBV14; cdr3_nt: TGTGCCAGCAGCCCCGATGTTTTAGGGCGCGGGGGCTACACCTTC; cdr3_aa: CASSPDVLGRGGYTF
j_call: TRBJ1-1; clone_size: NA; d_call: NA; v_call: TRBV2; cdr3_nt: TGTGCCAGCAGTGATTATAGCCCCATGAACACTGAAGCTTTCTTT; cdr3_aa: CASSDYSPMNTEAFF
j_call: TRBJ2-2; clone_size: once; d_call: TRBD2; v_call: TRBV7-9; cdr3_nt: TGTGCCAGCAGCTTAAAGCGGGGGACCGGGGAGCTGTTTTTT; cdr3_aa: CASSLKRGTGELFF
j_call: TRBJ2-2; clone_size: NA; d_call: NA; v_call: TRBV23-1; cdr3_nt: TGCGCCAGCAGTCAATTAACTCGGCCCCCCCCCGGGGAGCTGTTTTTT; cdr3_aa: CASSQLTRPPPGELFF
j_call: TRBJ2-5; clone_size: NA; d_call: NA; v_call: TRBV4-2; cdr3_nt: TGTGCCAGCAGCCCGTCCGTCGGGGGTCAAGAGACCCAGTACTTC; cdr3_aa: CASSPSVGGQETQYF
j_call: TRBJ1-1; clone_size: once; d_call: NA; v_call: TRBV7-2; cdr3_nt: TGTGCCAGCAGCTTACAGGGTAACGCTTTCTTT; cdr3_aa: CASSLQGNAFF
j_call: TRBJ1-2; clone_size: NA; d_call: NA; v_call: TRBV6-1; cdr3_nt: TGTGCCAGCAGTGAATTGTTAACAGTCTACTATGGCTACACCTTC; cdr3_aa: CASSELLTVYYGYTF
j_call: TRBJ1-1; clone_size: NA; d_call: NA; v_call: TRBV2; cdr3_nt: TGTGCCAGCACCATGGGGGGAGGCACTGAAGCTTTCTTT; cdr3_aa: CASTMGGGTEAFF
j_call: TRBJ2-2; clone_size: NA; d_call: NA; v_call: TRBV5-1; cdr3_nt: TGCGCCAGCAGCTCCCGGACGTCGTCGTCAGGGGCCGGGGAGCTGTTTTTT; cdr3_aa: CASSSRTSSSGAGELFF
j_call: TRBJ1-5; clone_size: NA; d_call: TRBD1; v_call: TRBV19; cdr3_nt: TGTGCCAGTATAATGGGGGGGACAGGGACGAATCAGCCCCAGCATTTT; cdr3_aa: CASIMGGTGTNQPQHF
j_call: TRBJ1-1; clone_size: once; d_call: TRBD1; v_call: TRBV9; cdr3_nt: TGTGCCAGCAGCGGTCGTACAGGGGGTAACACTGAAGCTTTCTTT; cdr3_aa: CASSGRTGGNTEAFF
j_call: TRBJ2-2; clone_size: NA; d_call: NA; v_call: TRBV9; cdr3_nt: TGTGCCAGCAGCGTAGGAGTCACCGGGGAGCTGTTTTTT; cdr3_aa: CASSVGVTGELFF
j_call: TRBJ1-2; clone_size: NA; d_call: TRBD1; v_call: TRBV11-2; cdr3_nt: TGTGCCAGCAATCGTTTACAGGGGTCTAACTATGGCTACACCTTC; cdr3_aa: CASNRLQGSNYGYTF
j_call: TRBJ2-1; clone_size: NA; d_call: TRBD2; v_call: TRBV27; cdr3_nt: TGTGCCAGCAGTTTATCAAGCGGGGGCGGGTACAATGAGCAGTTCTTC; cdr3_aa: CASSLSSGGGYNEQFF
j_call: TRBJ2-7; clone_size: NA; d_call: NA; v_call: TRBV28; cdr3_nt: TGTGCCAGCGGGGAGGAACGCTACGAGCAGTACTTC; cdr3_aa: CASGEERYEQYF
j_call: TRBJ2-4; clone_size: NA; d_call: NA; v_call: TRBV10-1; cdr3_nt: TGCGCCAGCAGTGAGTCGGGCCTCGGAGCCAAAAACATTCAGTACTTC; cdr3_aa: CASSESGLGAKNIQYF
j_call: TRBJ1-3; clone_size: NA; d_call: NA; v_call: TRBV9; cdr3_nt: TGTGCCAGCAGCGTAGCCGGGGGGTCCTCTGGAAACACCATATATTTT; cdr3_aa: CASSVAGGSSGNTIYF
j_call: TRBJ1-6; clone_size: NA; d_call: NA; v_call: TRBV5-1; cdr3_nt: TGCGCCAGCAGCTTGGCGGAACAAGTAGGAGATCGCTCCTATAATTCACCCCTCCACTTT; cdr3_aa: CASSLAEQVGDRSYNSPLHF
j_call: TRBJ2-7; clone_size: NA; d_call: TRBD2; v_call: TRBV11-3; cdr3_nt: TGTGCCAGCAGCCCAAGCGGGGTCTCCTACGAGCAGTACTTC; cdr3_aa: CASSPSGVSYEQYF
j_call: TRBJ2-7; clone_size: NA; d_call: NA; v_call: TRBV6-6; cdr3_nt: TGTGCCAGCAGTTACGGGACCGCCAGCTCCTACGAGCAGTACTTC; cdr3_aa: CASSYGTASSYEQYF
j_call: TRBJ2-5; clone_size: NA; d_call: TRBD2; v_call: TRBV7-9; cdr3_nt: TGTGCCAGCAGCCACCGACTAGCGGGGGTCGAGACCCAGTACTTC; cdr3_aa: CASSHRLAGVETQYF
j_call: TRBJ2-7; clone_size: once; d_call: NA; v_call: TRBV20-1; cdr3_nt: TGCAGTGCTAGAGATCGGGGCGAGCAGTACTTC; cdr3_aa: CSARDRGEQYF
j_call: TRBJ2-1; clone_size: NA; d_call: NA; v_call: TRBV4-1; cdr3_nt: TGCGCCAGCAGCCAAGTTAACCAGAATGAGCAGTTCTTC; cdr3_aa: CASSQVNQNEQFF
j_call: TRBJ2-7; clone_size: NA; d_call: TRBD1; v_call: TRBV7-8; cdr3_nt: TGTGCCAGCAGCTTAGTGGGGACAGTTTACGAGCAGTACTTC; cdr3_aa: CASSLVGTVYEQYF
j_call: TRBJ1-2; clone_size: NA; d_call: NA; v_call: TRBV23-1; cdr3_nt: TGCGCCAGCAGTCAACCTACAGGGTCGCGGGGCTACACCTTC; cdr3_aa: CASSQPTGSRGYTF
j_call: TRBJ1-2; clone_size: few; d_call: NA; v_call: TRBV11-2; cdr3_nt: TGTGCCAGCAGCATAAACAGGGATAACTATGGCTACACCTTC; cdr3_aa: CASSINRDNYGYTF
j_call: TRBJ1-2; clone_size: NA; d_call: NA; v_call: TRBV30; cdr3_nt: TGTGCCTGGAGTTGGGCAGGCTATGGCTACACCTTC; cdr3_aa: CAWSWAGYGYTF
j_call: TRBJ1-6; clone_size: NA; d_call: TRBD1; v_call: TRBV28; cdr3_nt: TGTGCCAGCAGTCTCGGGACAGGGGGCCCCTATAATTCACCCCTCCACTTT; cdr3_aa: CASSLGTGGPYNSPLHF
j_call: TRBJ2-7; clone_size: NA; d_call: NA; v_call: TRBV19; cdr3_nt: TGTGCCAGTAGCCAAGGAGCCACCCTCTACGAGCAGTACTTC; cdr3_aa: CASSQGATLYEQYF
j_call: TRBJ2-5; clone_size: once; d_call: NA; v_call: TRBV19; cdr3_nt: TGTGCCAGTAGTACACTACTACAAGAGACCCAGTACTTC; cdr3_aa: CASSTLLQETQYF
j_call: TRBJ2-7; clone_size: NA; d_call: NA; v_call: TRBV27; cdr3_nt: TGTGCCACCAAGTCCCAGGTGGGCGAGCAGTACTTC; cdr3_aa: CATKSQVGEQYF
j_call: TRBJ1-2; clone_size: few; d_call: NA; v_call: TRBV6-6; cdr3_nt: TGTGCCAGCAGTTACTATTCGGATGGCTACACCTTC; cdr3_aa: CASSYYSDGYTF
j_call: TRBJ2-5; clone_size: NA; d_call: NA; v_call: TRBV28; cdr3_nt: TGTGCCAGCAGTCCCCCCTTCGGTACAGGTCAAGTGACCCAGTACTTC; cdr3_aa: CASSPPFGTGQVTQYF
j_call: TRBJ2-3; clone_size: NA; d_call: NA; v_call: TRBV27; cdr3_nt: TGTGCCAGCAGCCTATACGCCTCCTTAGCAGATACGCAGTATTTT; cdr3_aa: CASSLYASLADTQYF
j_call: TRBJ1-1; clone_size: NA; d_call: NA; v_call: TRBV7-3; cdr3_nt: TGTGCCAGCAGCTTACGGGGACAAGAAGCTTTCTTT; cdr3_aa: CASSLRGQEAFF
j_call: TRBJ2-3; clone_size: NA; d_call: TRBD2; v_call: TRBV11-2; cdr3_nt: TGTGCCAGCAGCCCCCTAGCGGAGGGGAATACGCAGTATTTT; cdr3_aa: CASSPLAEGNTQYF
j_call: TRBJ2-1; clone_size: NA; d_call: NA; v_call: TRBV2; cdr3_nt: TGTGCCAGCAGTGAATGGGGGGCCATCAATGAGCAGTTCTTC; cdr3_aa: CASSEWGAINEQFF
j_call: TRBJ2-3; clone_size: NA; d_call: NA; v_call: TRBV7-3; cdr3_nt: TGTGCCAGCAGCCCAGGGTTCCCAGATACGCAGTATTTT; cdr3_aa: CASSPGFPDTQYF
j_call: TRBJ2-2; clone_size: NA; d_call: NA; v_call: TRBV7-2; cdr3_nt: TGTGCCAGCAGCTTAGGTGTGACTATGAACACCGGGGAGCTGTTTTTT; cdr3_aa: CASSLGVTMNTGELFF